This is a list of T cell receptor beta chains from one sample in a study of blood T cell repertoires in COVID-19. The table came from immunoSEQ multiplex PCR; TCRdb's copy has only in-frame clones and leaves some out. Of 100,000 to 120,000 clones in the sample, over 75% are singletons; the top ten hold roughly 1.5%. Sequenced input: peripheral blood. These receptors were obtained from a man between 50 and 59 years old with acute or convalescent COVID-19. The CDR3 runs from the conserved cysteine through the conserved F or W. A D gene is named only where the DNA matches it firmly. Clone size, where shown, is once, few, many, or a class for clones that have expanded.

cdr3_aa: CASSIRGGRNSPLHF
cdr3_nt: TGTGCCAGCAGCATACGCGGGGGAAGAAATTCACCCCTCCACTTT
d_call: NA
v_call: TRBV7-2
j_call: TRBJ1-6
clone_size: NA

cdr3_aa: CASTSTSGKQFF
cdr3_nt: TGTGCCAGCACCTCGACTAGCGGTAAGCAGTTCTTC
d_call: TRBD2
v_call: TRBV6-4
j_call: TRBJ2-1
clone_size: NA

cdr3_aa: CATSRDWAGGNEKLFF
cdr3_nt: TGTGCCACCAGCAGAGATTGGGCAGGGGGTAATGAAAAACTGTTTTTT
d_call: TRBD1
v_call: TRBV15
j_call: TRBJ1-4
clone_size: NA

cdr3_aa: CASSSGTDLDTQYF
cdr3_nt: TGCGCCAGCAGCTCCGGGACAGATCTTGATACGCAGTATTTT
d_call: TRBD1
v_call: TRBV5-1
j_call: TRBJ2-3
clone_size: NA

cdr3_aa: CASSEQGAAFF
cdr3_nt: TGTGCCAGCAGTGAACAGGGGGCAGCTTTCTTT
d_call: TRBD1
v_call: TRBV2
j_call: TRBJ1-1
clone_size: NA

cdr3_aa: CASSLLGTGSNYGYTF
cdr3_nt: TGTGCCAGCAGCTTACTAGGGACAGGTAGCAACTATGGCTACACCTTC
d_call: TRBD1
v_call: TRBV7-2
j_call: TRBJ1-2
clone_size: NA

cdr3_aa: CASSLGKSVPGTIYF
cdr3_nt: TGTGCCAGCAGTTTAGGCAAAAGCGTCCCCGGCACCATATATTTT
d_call: NA
v_call: TRBV6-5
j_call: TRBJ1-3
clone_size: once

cdr3_aa: CASSAPDSRYYGYTF
cdr3_nt: TGTGCCAGCAGTGCGCCGGACAGCAGGTACTATGGCTACACCTTC
d_call: NA
v_call: TRBV28
j_call: TRBJ1-2
clone_size: once

cdr3_aa: CASSLTSGGQETQYF
cdr3_nt: TGTGCCAGCAGCCTCACTAGCGGTGGCCAGGAGACCCAGTACTTC
d_call: TRBD2
v_call: TRBV11-3
j_call: TRBJ2-5
clone_size: NA

cdr3_aa: CATSRDVRGDNEKLFF
cdr3_nt: TGTGCCACCAGCAGAGATGTAAGAGGAGATAATGAAAAACTGTTTTTT
d_call: NA
v_call: TRBV15
j_call: TRBJ1-4
clone_size: NA

cdr3_aa: CATSDFAGTGDTQYF
cdr3_nt: TGTGCCACCAGTGATTTTGCGGGGACAGGGGATACGCAGTATTTT
d_call: TRBD1
v_call: TRBV24-1
j_call: TRBJ2-3
clone_size: NA

cdr3_aa: CATSDTGGPETQYF
cdr3_nt: TGTGCCACCAGTGACACGGGGGGGCCGGAGACCCAGTACTTC
d_call: TRBD2
v_call: TRBV24-1
j_call: TRBJ2-5
clone_size: NA

cdr3_aa: CASSLGQPNTEAFF
cdr3_nt: TGTGCCAGCAGCTTGGGACAACCGAACACTGAAGCTTTCTTT
d_call: NA
v_call: TRBV5-6
j_call: TRBJ1-1
clone_size: NA